A selection of T cell receptor beta chains follows, all from one sample in a study of T-cell memory formation after mild COVID-19. From the 5' RACE reads, TCRdb called clonotypes with MiXCR, one entry per CDR3 protein. The data contain hundreds of thousands of distinct CDR3 sequences, 15% to 20% of them seen just once; the ten biggest clones take up 20% to 25%. Specimen: PBMCs or a T cell subset sorted from them (not recorded which). The receptors stem from a young man who had mild COVID-19 (a few samples of this study predate the infection). Cell type and time point are not known. Both conserved end residues are part of each CDR3. Fields, in order: clone size, J gene, D gene, V gene, CDR3 DNA, CDR3 protein. The D gene is left open where the match is weak. Rows may omit the clone size; those that give it use once, few, many or a size class.

NA | TRBJ2-1 | NA | TRBV10-3 | TGTGCCATCAGGGTAGAGGGGTACAATGAGCAGTTCTTC | CAIRVEGYNEQFF
many | TRBJ2-1 | NA | TRBV5-1 | TGCGCCAGCAACCCCCGGCAGGTGGGAAGCTCCTACAATGAGCAGTTCTTC | CASNPRQVGSSYNEQFF
NA | TRBJ1-2 | NA | TRBV2 | TGTGCCAGTGAGGAAGTTTATGGCTACACCTTC | CASEEVYGYTF
few | TRBJ2-7 | TRBD1 | TRBV7-9 | TGTGCCAGCAGCTCTTTCGGCGAGGGACAGACCCTTTACGAGCAGTACTTC | CASSSFGEGQTLYEQYF
NA | TRBJ1-4 | NA | TRBV5-1 | TGCGCCAGCAGCTTGGAGGGATTGCCTGAAAAACTGTTTTTT | CASSLEGLPEKLFF
few | TRBJ2-1 | TRBD1 | TRBV29-1 | TGCAGCACATGGACAGGGGGCGGTAAGGAGCAGTTCTTC | CSTWTGGGKEQFF
NA | TRBJ2-2 | NA | TRBV19 | TGTGCCAGTAGTATAGGGGGGCCGAACACCGGGGAGCTGTTTTTT | CASSIGGPNTGELFF
few | TRBJ2-7 | TRBD1 | TRBV20-1 | TGCAGTGCTAGACTCCAGGGGGAATCCTACGAGCAGTACTTC | CSARLQGESYEQYF
NA | TRBJ1-6 | TRBD1 | TRBV6-5 | TGTGCCAGCAGCCCGACAGGGGTTTTGTCACCCCTCCACTTT | CASSPTGVLSPLHF
few | TRBJ1-2 | NA | TRBV29-1 | TGCAGCGTGGCTGGGGGCGGTGGCTACACCTTC | CSVAGGGGYTF
NA | TRBJ2-1 | NA | TRBV24-1 | TGTGCCACCGGGGGGGAGGGGGGCTCCTACAATGAGCAGTTCTTC | CATGGEGGSYNEQFF
many | TRBJ2-7 | TRBD1 | TRBV20-1 | TGCAGTGCCCCCGACAGGGACCTCGAGCAGTACTTC | CSAPDRDLEQYF
once | TRBJ1-2 | NA | TRBV5-5 | TGTGCCAGCAGGACAGGACCCCGGGATGGCTACACCTTC | CASRTGPRDGYTF
NA | TRBJ2-3 | TRBD2 | TRBV11-2 | TGTGCCAGCAGCTTTTCAGCGGGGGGGCCAGATACGCAGTATTTT | CASSFSAGGPDTQYF
NA | TRBJ1-2 | NA | TRBV5-5 | TGTGCCAGCAGTTACGACAGCACCTATGGCTACACCTTC | CASSYDSTYGYTF
few | TRBJ2-5 | NA | TRBV12-3/TRBV12-4 | TGTGCCAGCAGTTTGGACAGCTACCAAGAGACCCAGTACTTC | CASSLDSYQETQYF
few | TRBJ2-5 | TRBD2 | TRBV27 | TGTGCCAGCAGTTTGGCGGGGGGGGCGTCGGAGACCCAGTACTTC | CASSLAGGASETQYF
many | TRBJ2-1 | NA | TRBV7-3 | TGTGCCAGCAGCCCAGGGCTCAGTGGTGAGCAGTTCTTC | CASSPGLSGEQFF
NA | TRBJ1-5 | TRBD1 | TRBV19 | TGTGCCAGTAGTTACAGGGGTTATCAGCCCCAGCATTTT | CASSYRGYQPQHF
NA | TRBJ2-2 | NA | TRBV20-1 | TGCAGTGCTAGAGATCTTAGAAACACCGGGGAGCTGTTTTTT | CSARDLRNTGELFF
few | TRBJ1-6 | TRBD1 | TRBV11-2 | TGTGCCAGCCATAGCGCGGGACAGGGTTATAATTCACCCCTCCACTTT | CASHSAGQGYNSPLHF
NA | TRBJ2-7 | TRBD2 | TRBV4-2 | TGTGCCAGCAGCCAACTCAGCGGGGGCCCCCCCTACGAGCAGTACTTC | CASSQLSGGPPYEQYF
once | TRBJ2-2 | NA | TRBV7-2 | TGTGCCAGCAGCTTCGACTCCCAGAACACCGGGGAGCTGTTTTTT | CASSFDSQNTGELFF
few | TRBJ2-1 | NA | TRBV4-3 | TGCGCCAGCAGCCAAGACAGGGAAGTCAATGAGCAGTTCTTC | CASSQDREVNEQFF
NA | TRBJ1-3 | NA | TRBV29-1 | TGCAGCGTTCGGGAGGGAAACACCATATATTTT | CSVREGNTIYF
NA | TRBJ1-6 | TRBD1 | TRBV5-1 | TGCGCCAGCAGCATAGGGACAGGCTATAATTCACCCCTCCACTTT | CASSIGTGYNSPLHF
NA | TRBJ2-7 | NA | TRBV19 | TGTGCCACTTCGACAGGATACCTCTCCTACGAGCAGTACTTC | CATSTGYLSYEQYF
NA | TRBJ2-3 | NA | TRBV7-9 | TGTGCCAGCAGCCTTACCCCCAGGGTAGGAGATACGCAGTATTTT | CASSLTPRVGDTQYF
NA | TRBJ1-1 | NA | TRBV4-1 | TGCGCCAGCAGCCGCCAAAAGGGGTCCACTGAAGCTTTCTTT | CASSRQKGSTEAFF
NA | TRBJ1-6 | NA | TRBV27 | TGTGCCAGCAGTTTATTCCGAAAGCGTCCACCCCTCCACTTT | CASSLFRKRPPLHF
NA | TRBJ2-5 | NA | TRBV15 | TGTGCCACCAGCAGAGGGTCCACTATGCAAGAGACCCAGTACTTC | CATSRGSTMQETQYF
many | TRBJ2-1 | TRBD2 | TRBV4-1 | TGCGCCAGAAGCCTCCCGGGGGGTTCCTACAATGAGCAGTTCTTC | CARSLPGGSYNEQFF
NA | TRBJ2-7 | NA | TRBV5-1 | TGCGCCAGCAGCTTGGAGGGGAACGAGCAGTACTTC | CASSLEGNEQYF